One T cell receptor (beta chain) is described in this entry. This sample is part of a study of blood T cell repertoires in COVID-19. Study-level background: Donors in the United States, Italy and Spain gave samples during acute or convalescent COVID-19. The cDNA or gDNA used as material had been derived from T cells, B-cell-depleted T cells, or PBMCs.

CDR3 length: 13 residues. The V gene's germline CDR1 is MDHEN and CDR2 SYDVKM. Trimming at V came to 6 bases and at J to 4 bases, leaving 4 bases not matched to a gene. In the original workflow: For nucleated cells, counts were estimated from reference gene primer amplification. The repertoire was sequenced with immunoSEQ multiplex PCR; TCRdb's copy has only in-frame clones and lacks some. The DNA was the basis for D and trimming; V, J and clone size are from that table. The table records more than 150,000 clones, roughly 80% of them present only once. The sequence derives from a man between 60 and 75 years old with active or convalescent COVID-19. The V and J genes are TRBV28 and TRBJ1-2, with TRBD1 matching 8 bases. Input material: peripheral blood. CDR3 in DNA: TGTGCCAGCAGACCGGACAGGGTCTATGGCTACACCTTC. This encodes CASRPDRVYGYTF.